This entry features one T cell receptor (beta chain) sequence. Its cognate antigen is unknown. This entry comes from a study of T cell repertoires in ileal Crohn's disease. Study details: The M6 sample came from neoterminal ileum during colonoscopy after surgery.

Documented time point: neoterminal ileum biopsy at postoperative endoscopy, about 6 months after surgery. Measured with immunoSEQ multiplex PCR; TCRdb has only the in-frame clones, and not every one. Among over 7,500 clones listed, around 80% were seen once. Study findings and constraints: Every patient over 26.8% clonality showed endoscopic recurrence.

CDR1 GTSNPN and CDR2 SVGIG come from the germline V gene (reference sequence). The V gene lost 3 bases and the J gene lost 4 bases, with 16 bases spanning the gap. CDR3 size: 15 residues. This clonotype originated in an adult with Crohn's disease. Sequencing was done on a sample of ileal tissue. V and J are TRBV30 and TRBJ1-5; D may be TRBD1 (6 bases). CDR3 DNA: TGTGCCTGGAGCGTGGGACATTTGAGGAATCAGCCCCAGCATTTT. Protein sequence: CAWSVGHLRNQPQHF.